The 26 T cell receptor beta chains presented below share a single source sample, sequenced in a study of T cells in narcolepsy. The assay was immunoSEQ multiplex PCR, and TCRdb's table has in-frame clones only and misses some. Of under 30,000 clones in the sample, approximately 85% are singletons; the top ten hold roughly 1.4%. Sample: CD45RA- memory CD4+ T cells from PBMCs. These receptors were taken from a human donor with narcolepsy.

The CDR3 loop is CASSGQGGNQPQHF. In DNA form, the CDR3 reads TGTGCCAGCTCAGGACAGGGGGGCAATCAGCCCCAGCATTTT. The J gene is TRBJ1-5, the V gene TRBV18, with 10 bases lining up with TRBD1. After removal of 5 bases from V and 2 bases from J, the junction contained 0 bases not matched to a gene. The CDR3 sequence is 14 residues long. Per the germline V gene, CDR1 is KGHSH and CDR2 is LQKENI.

The V gene is TRBV28, the J gene TRBJ2-1; perhaps TRBD1 as D (5 bases). V gave up 3 bases and J gave up 6 bases, with 9 bases separating them. Germline V gene data show CDR1 as MDHEN and CDR2 as SYDVKM. The CDR3 is 13 amino acids. CDR3 protein: CASSLGLTNEQFF. The CDR3 region has the DNA TGTGCCAGCAGTTTGGGGCTTACCAATGAGCAGTTCTTC.

The rearrangement joins TRBV5-6 to TRBJ2-7; D possibly corresponds to TRBD2 (6 bases). From germline, CDR1 is SGHDT and CDR2 YYEEEE. The CDR3 totals 13 residues. The V and J ends lost 1 base and 6 bases respectively, with 11 bases between them. Here the CDR3 DNA reads TGTGCCAGCAGCTTGTACGGGGGTACCGAGCAGTACTTC. Translation: CASSLYGGTEQYF.

This rearrangement joins TRBV6-1 to TRBJ2-2, with 9 bases fitting TRBD2. CDR1 and CDR2 from the germline V gene are MNHNS and SASEGT. Unmatched junction bases numbered 0, after V lost 4 bases and J lost 3 bases. CDR3 size: 14 residues. CDR3 in amino acids: CASSGLADTGELFF. Written as DNA, the CDR3 is TGTGCCAGCAGTGGACTAGCGGACACCGGGGAGCTGTTTTTT.

V gene TRBV5-1 combines with J gene TRBJ2-7; 7 bases line up with TRBD2. CDR3 length equals 16 residues. V dropped 0 bases and J dropped 1; count of bases not matched to a gene: 7. CDR1 and CDR2 (germline): SGHRS, YFSETQ. CDR3 coding DNA: TGCGCCAGCAGCTTGGGGGAGGGGCGCTTTTCCTACGAGCAGTACTTC. Its translation: CASSLGEGRFSYEQYF.

The rearrangement uses TRBV19 and TRBJ2-1; TRBD2 matches at 9 bases. V was clipped by 5 bases and J by 8 bases; unmatched bases: 13. The CDR3 has 16 amino acids. CDR1 and CDR2 from the germline V gene are LNHDA and SQIVND (reference sequence). CDR3 bases: TGTGCCAGTAGTCCCCAGGGACTAGCCCTCCGCGATGAGCAGTTCTTC. Encoded protein: CASSPQGLALRDEQFF.

On this clone: One end of the junction varies from germline; a read error may be responsible. The CDR3, as DNA: TGTGCCGGCAGAGACGCACTAGCGGTTCAAGAGACCCAGTACTTC. Protein: CAGRDALAVQETQYF. The genes are TRBV2 and TRBJ2-5; 8 bases map to TRBD2. This CDR3 has 15 residues. The germline CDR1 and CDR2 sequences are SNHLY and FYNNEI.

The rearrangement links TRBV5-1 to TRBJ2-5; 7 bases align to TRBD2. The CDR3 runs 14 residues. Unmatched junction bases numbered 6, after V lost 0 bases and J lost 7 bases. Germline CDR1 SGHRS, CDR2 YFSETQ. The DNA of the CDR3 is TGCGCCAGCAGCTTGGAGCGGACTAGTACGACCCAGTACTTC. It codes for CASSLERTSTTQYF.

The chain is built from TRBV28 and TRBJ2-7; D is possibly TRBD1 (6 bases). The CDR3 spans 14 residues. V was pared by 10 bases and J by 3 bases, with 19 bases between. CDR1 and CDR2 from the germline V gene are MDHEN and SYDVKM. CDR3 protein: CATQGTLDNYEQYF. Written as DNA, the CDR3 is TGTGCCACCCAAGGGACACTGGATAACTACGAGCAGTACTTC.

V gene TRBV9 combines with J gene TRBJ1-3; a weak D match, TRBD1 (5 bases). The CDR3 spans 17 residues. The V gene's germline CDR1 is SGDLS and CDR2 YYNGEE. Between the trimmed V and J ends, which lost 0 bases and 0 bases, there was a span of 13 bases. The DNA of the CDR3 is TGTGCCAGCAGCGTAGACGGGGGGGGATTCTCTGGAAACACCATATATTTT. Translated, it gives CASSVDGGGFSGNTIYF.

V gene TRBV16 combines with J gene TRBJ1-2; 11 bases align to TRBD1. Germline V gives CDR1 KGHSY, CDR2 FQNENV. CDR3 length: 17 residues. Germline trimming cut 4 bases from V and 4 bases from J; bases unmatched to any gene: 11. CDR3 loop: CASSPRTGGDGGYGYTF. The CDR3 nucleotides are TGTGCCAGCAGCCCAAGGACAGGGGGCGATGGAGGCTATGGCTACACCTTC.

The rearrangement links TRBV27 to TRBJ1-2; the match to TRBD1 covers 7 bases. The CDR3 consists of 12 residues. With V trimmed by 2 bases and J by 8 bases, 2 bases remained unmatched. Germline CDR1 reads MNHEY; CDR2 reads SMNVEV (reference sequence). CDR3 in DNA: TGTGCCAGCAGTTTACAGGGGGGAGGCTACACCTTC. This sequence encodes CASSLQGGGYTF.

This clone was observed a handful of times. The rearrangement links TRBV9 to TRBJ2-3, with 10 nucleotides matching TRBD2. Germline values: CDR1 SGDLS, CDR2 YYNGEE. Trimming cost V 2 bases and J 6 bases; bases outside gene matches: 9. The CDR3 extends over 16 amino acids. CDR3 DNA: TGTGCCAGCAGCGTCGCCACTAGCGGGACTTCCGATACGCAGTATTTT. Protein: CASSVATSGTSDTQYF.

The chain recombines TRBV5-5 with TRBJ1-1; D gene unclear. Trimming removed 0 bases from V and 2 bases from J, with 8 bases in between. The germline V gene encodes CDR1 SGHKS and CDR2 YYEKEE (reference sequence). The CDR3 is 14 amino acids. The CDR3 coding sequence is TGTGCCAGCAGCTTGGCCGGAGGTAACACTGAAGCTTTCTTT. Translating it yields CASSLAGGNTEAFF.

This clone was recorded only once. CDR3 sequence (DNA): TGCGCCAGCAGTACCCAGGCAACTAGCGGGAGTCATTACGAGCAGTACTTC. Amino acid sequence: CASSTQATSGSHYEQYF. V and J are TRBV10-2 and TRBJ2-7, with 11 bases identical to TRBD2. Germline CDR1 is WSHSY and CDR2 is SAAADI. V lost 5 bases to trimming and J lost 4 bases; unmatched junction nucleotides: 13. The CDR3 totals 17 residues.

This sequence joins TRBV20-1 and TRBJ2-3; no clear D. The CDR3 spans 11 residues. Deletions cut 5 bases from V and 5 bases from J, with 8 bases between. The germline V gene encodes CDR1 DFQATT and CDR2 SNEGSKA (reference sequence). CDR3 nucleotides: TGCAGTGCTCCCCCGCGAGATACGCAGTATTTT. It encodes CSAPPRDTQYF.

The CDR3 loop is CAWSPRNTEAFF. The DNA for the CDR3 is TGTGCCTGGAGTCCCAGAAACACTGAAGCTTTCTTT. The chain employs TRBV30 and TRBJ1-1; D is unresolved. Per germline, CDR1 GTSNPN and CDR2 SVGIG (reference sequence). Between the trimmed V and J ends, which lost 2 bases and 2 bases, there was a span of 6 bases. CDR3 length: 12 amino acids.

This chain connects TRBV27 to TRBJ2-1; TRBD2 matches 10 bases. The V and J ends lost 7 bases and 0 bases, in that order; junction bases with no gene match: 15. CDR3 length: 19 residues. The germline V gene encodes CDR1 MNHEY and CDR2 SMNVEV (reference sequence). The CDR3 DNA follows: TGTGCCAGCAAAACACTTCCCTTAACTAGCGGGACCTCCTACAATGAGCAGTTCTTC. As protein: CASKTLPLTSGTSYNEQFF.

The chain has TRBV5-1 and TRBJ2-5, with D tentatively TRBD1 (5 bases). Germline assignment: CDR1 SGHRS and CDR2 YFSETQ. This CDR3 is built from 13 residues. V gave up 4 bases and J gave up 5 bases, with 12 bases separating them. DNA for the CDR3: TGCGCCAGCAGCGCGGCAGGGTTGGAGACCCAGTACTTC. Its translation: CASSAAGLETQYF.

The CDR3 nucleotides are TGTGCCAGCAGCGTCGGGACAGACAACACTGAAGCTTTCTTT. This codes for CASSVGTDNTEAFF. The rearrangement uses TRBV9 and TRBJ1-1; 7 nucleotides agree with TRBD1. V gave up 2 bases and J gave up 2 bases; unmatched junction bases: 3. The V gene's germline CDR1 is SGDLS and CDR2 YYNGEE. This CDR3 region has 14 residues.

The CDR3 DNA reads TGTGCCAGCAGCTTAGCTTGGACTAGCGGATACACTCCTACGAGGCAGTACTTC. As protein: CASSLAWTSGYTPTRQYF. The chain has TRBV7-2 and TRBJ2-7; 10 nucleotides agree with TRBD2. The germline V gene encodes CDR1 SGHTA and CDR2 FQGNSA. The CDR3 is 18 residues long. Trimming at V came to 0 bases and at J to 9 bases, leaving 17 bases not matched to a gene.

V is TRBV6-6 and J is TRBJ2-4, with D perhaps matching TRBD1 (6 bases). CDR3 length equals 11 residues. CDR1 is MNHNY, CDR2 SVGAGI, per germline (reference sequence). The V end lost 2 bases, the J end lost 13 bases, and 9 bases lay between the germline ends. The CDR3 sequence is CASSYQGIQYF. The CDR3 DNA is TGTGCCAGCAGTTACCAGGGGATCCAGTACTTC.

The chain has TRBV7-3 and TRBJ1-1, with no clear D. CDR1 SGHTA and CDR2 FQGTGA come from the germline V gene. The CDR3 has 14 residues. V was clipped by 5 bases and J by 5 bases, with 15 bases between them. The CDR3 reads CASSPLTTGTEAFF. The DNA of the CDR3 is TGTGCCAGCAGCCCACTGACGACTGGGACTGAAGCTTTCTTT. Complete variable domain (other parts from reference TRBV7-3 and TRBJ1-1): GAGVSQTPSNKVTEKGKYVELRCDPISGHTALYWYRQSLGQGPEFLIYFQGTGAADDSGLPNDRFFAVRPEGSVSTLKIQRTERGDSAVYLCASSPLTTGTEAFFGQGTRLTVV.

This chain's CDR3 is CASSMGGTDGYTF. The CDR3 bases are TGTGCCAGCAGCATGGGCGGGACTGATGGCTACACCTTC. This chain uses TRBV7-9 with TRBJ1-2, with D possibly TRBD1 on 5 matching bases. Germline CDR1 and CDR2: SEHNR and FQNEAQ (reference sequence). With 5 bases removed from V and 6 bases from J, the gap between germline ends came to 13 bases. The CDR3 covers 13 residues.

J is TRBJ2-3 and V is TRBV7-2, with 7 bases that match TRBD1. The junction had 4 bases not matched to a gene; V was cut back by 0 bases and J by 4 bases. CDR3 length equals 15 residues. Germline assignment: CDR1 SGHTA and CDR2 FQGNSA. Written as DNA, the CDR3 is TGTGCCAGCAGCTTAGCGCACAGGGGTCCAGATACGCAGTATTTT. This gives the protein CASSLAHRGPDTQYF.

The genes are TRBV2 and TRBJ2-2; D perhaps matches TRBD2 (5 bases). The CDR3 consists of 14 residues. V dropped 7 bases and J dropped 4 bases, with 13 bases sitting between them. Per the germline V gene, CDR1 is SNHLY and CDR2 is FYNNEI. The CDR3 loop is CASIREPTTGELFF. The CDR3 region has the DNA TGTGCCAGCATAAGGGAGCCGACCACCGGGGAGCTGTTTTTT.